A selection of T cell receptor beta chains follows, all from one sample in a study of OX40 agonist ivuxolimab in advanced cancers. Assay used: immunoSEQ multiplex PCR; TCRdb lists only in-frame clones, some missing. The profile shows 65,000 to 95,000 clones, 70% to 85% of them singletons. Sequences were derived from CD4+ or CD8+ T cells sorted from blood, sampled in a trial of the OX40 agonist ivuxolimab. The receptors here all came from an adult with an advanced solid tumor such as melanoma, head and neck, liver or kidney cancer. Both conserved end residues are part of each CDR3. D genes are given only for firm matches. Not all rows give a size; the values are once, few, many and, for expanded clones, a class.

v_call	j_call	clone_size	d_call	cdr3_aa	cdr3_nt
TRBV6-6	TRBJ1-1	-	TRBD1	CASSYSQGEEAFF	TGTGCCAGCAGTTACTCACAGGGGGAAGAAGCTTTCTTT
TRBV7-2	TRBJ2-7	few	-	CASSRDYEQYF	TGTGCCAGCAGCAGGGATTACGAGCAGTACTTC
TRBV5-1	TRBJ2-3	-	TRBD2	CASSHGTSGASTDTQYF	TGCGCCAGCAGCCACGGGACTAGCGGAGCTAGCACAGATACGCAGTATTTT
TRBV5-1	TRBJ2-3	-	-	CASSLETSTDTQYF	TGCGCCAGCAGCTTGGAAACCTCCACAGATACGCAGTATTTT
TRBV5-4	TRBJ2-3	few	TRBD2	CASSLDGLAGDTQYF	TGTGCCAGCAGCTTGGACGGACTAGCGGGAGATACGCAGTATTTT
TRBV6-6	TRBJ1-5	few	TRBD1	CASSPGTGTYQPQHF	TGTGCCAGCAGTCCCGGGACAGGGACGTATCAGCCCCAGCATTTT
TRBV6-5	TRBJ2-2	-	TRBD1	CASRRGQGVAGELFF	TGTGCCAGCAGACGCGGACAGGGGGTGGCCGGGGAGCTGTTTTTT
TRBV9	TRBJ2-1	-	-	CASSTLLGASSYNEQFF	TGTGCCAGCAGCACTCTCTTGGGCGCGAGCTCCTACAATGAGCAGTTCTTC
TRBV19	TRBJ2-1	-	-	CASSIARGYNEQLF	TGTGCCAGTAGTATAGCGAGGGGCTACAATGAGCAGCTCTTC
TRBV11-1	TRBJ2-2	once	-	CASGKWGMTGELFF	TGTGCCAGCGGGAAATGGGGTATGACCGGGGAGCTGTTTTTT
TRBV10-1	TRBJ2-5	-	-	CASSESVIGGQETQYF	TGCGCCAGCAGTGAGTCGGTTATAGGGGGCCAAGAGACCCAGTACTTC
TRBV11-2	TRBJ1-1	-	TRBD1	CASSLEGQGVEAFF	TGTGCCAGCAGCTTAGAGGGACAGGGGGTCGAAGCTTTCTTT
TRBV28	TRBJ1-2	-	TRBD1	CASGQTGYGYTF	TGTGCCAGCGGACAGACAGGGTATGGCTACACCTTC
TRBV18	TRBJ1-2	few	TRBD1	CASSPERQGGSDGYTF	TGTGCCAGCTCACCAGAGCGACAGGGAGGTTCGGATGGCTACACCTTC
TRBV5-4	TRBJ2-1	-	TRBD2	CASSSGWGGSYNEQFF	TGTGCCAGCAGCTCCGGGTGGGGGGGCTCCTACAATGAGCAGTTCTTC
TRBV27	TRBJ2-1	-	-	CASSLMVTRGNEQFF	TGTGCCAGCAGTTTAATGGTCACTCGGGGGAATGAGCAGTTCTTC
TRBV19	TRBJ2-1	-	-	CASSLLNVLVYNEQFF	TGTGCCAGTAGTTTACTAAATGTGTTGGTTTACAATGAGCAGTTCTTC
TRBV21-1	TRBJ1-4	-	-	CASSNRDRCDEKLFF	TGTGCCAGCAGCAACCGGGACAGATGTGATGAAAAACTGTTTTTT
TRBV11-2	TRBJ2-2	-	-	CASSPRQLTGELFF	TGTGCCAGCAGCCCCCGACAGTTAACCGGGGAGCTGTTTTTT
TRBV18	TRBJ1-1	-	-	CASSPPGKDPEAFF	TGTGCCAGCTCACCACCGGGCAAGGACCCTGAAGCTTTCTTT
TRBV11-3	TRBJ2-1	-	-	CASSSRVTGSYNEQFF	TGTGCCAGCAGCTCCAGGGTAACGGGCTCCTACAATGAGCAGTTCTTC
TRBV7-9	TRBJ2-1	-	-	CASSPSRWSRNEQFF	TGTGCCAGCAGCCCCTCCCGCTGGTCCCGGAATGAGCAGTTCTTC
TRBV28	TRBJ1-5	-	-	CASSSAGQGGNQPQHF	TGTGCCAGCAGTAGTGCAGGGCAGGGTGGCAATCAGCCCCAGCATTTT
TRBV7-2	TRBJ2-1	-	TRBD2	CASSLASGDNEQFF	TGTGCCAGCAGCTTAGCTAGCGGGGACAATGAGCAGTTCTTC
TRBV4-1	TRBJ1-3	once	-	CASSQEEASGNTIYF	TGCGCCAGCAGCCAAGAGGAGGCCTCTGGAAACACCATATATTTT
TRBV7-2	TRBJ1-5	few	-	CASSFLGRNQPQHF	TGTGCCAGCAGCTTCTTAGGGCGCAATCAGCCCCAGCATTTT
TRBV11-1	TRBJ1-1	-	-	CASSLSTGLNTEAFF	TGTGCCAGCAGCTTAAGCACAGGGCTCAACACTGAAGCTTTCTTT
TRBV5-1	TRBJ2-2	-	-	CASSLRGKLFF	TGCGCCAGCAGCTTGAGAGGGAAGCTGTTTTTT
TRBV6-5	TRBJ1-2	-	-	CASSFSREHYGYTF	TGTGCCAGCAGTTTCTCCCGAGAACACTATGGCTACACCTTC